These 7 T cell receptor beta chains share one sample of origin, sequenced in a study of T cell responses to AZD1222 COVID-19 vaccine (dated by TCRdb to 2020 to 2022). The library was generated by the immunoSEQ multiplex PCR assay. TCRdb re-hosts the immuneACCESS table, in-frame sequences only. Its copies lack some clones; in the studies checked, an unresolved V gene accounts for under half of them, and the cause for the rest is not known. Counted in this sample were 85,000 or so clones; 85% to 95% of them appeared once. The ten largest make up approximately 10% of the sample. Per the publication, the time point label means: about 28 days (+/-7) after the second vaccine dose. The input for sequencing was peripheral blood, taken 28 days after the second AZD1222 dose. The receptors come from an adult who received the AZD1222 COVID-19 vaccine.

The rearrangement links TRBV10-3 to TRBJ1-2; the D is unclear. The CDR3 covers 12 residues. The germline V gene has CDR1 ENHRY and CDR2 SYGVKD. V was pared by 8 bases and J by 4 bases, with 11 bases between. For the CDR3, the DNA is TGTGCCATCTCTGCCCAGATCTATGGCTACACCTTC. This codes for CAISAQIYGYTF.

The rearrangement links TRBV18 to TRBJ1-4; 7 positions match TRBD1. In germline, CDR1 is KGHSH, CDR2 LQKENI. V lost 3 bases, J lost 6 bases, and 7 bases stayed unmatched. The CDR3 is 15 amino acids. CDR3 region: CASSPGSGTDEKLFF. Here the CDR3 DNA reads TGTGCCAGCTCACCTGGGTCCGGGACAGATGAAAAACTGTTTTTT.

V usage is TRBV7-3 and J usage is TRBJ1-3, with unresolved D. CDR3 length: 11 residues. Trimming shortened V by 1 base and J by 9 bases, and 4 bases separated the two germline ends. Germline V gives CDR1 SGHTA, CDR2 FQGTGA. The CDR3 loop is CASSLRGTIYF. Written as DNA, the CDR3 is TGTGCCAGCAGCTTAAGGGGCACCATATATTTT.

The V gene is TRBV7-9, the J gene TRBJ1-2; D uncertain. Germline CDR1 and CDR2: SEHNR and FQNEAQ (reference sequence). This CDR3 is built from 15 residues. V was trimmed by 5 bases and J by 4 bases, leaving 17 bases between them. The CDR3 sequence: CASSPAGITSYGYTF. CDR3 coding DNA: TGTGCCAGCAGCCCTGCGGGGATTACATCCTATGGCTACACCTTC. Combining the CDR3 with reference TRBV7-9 and TRBJ1-2 gives the whole variable domain DTGVSQNPRHKITKRGQNVTFRCDPISEHNRLYWYRQTLGQGPEFLTYFQNEAQLEKSRLLSDRFSAERPKGSFSTLEIQRTEQGDSAMYLCASSPAGITSYGYTFGSGTRLTVV.

The V and J genes are TRBV6-5 and TRBJ1-4, with D tentatively TRBD1 (5 bases). Trimming took off 0 bases at V and 8 bases at J, with 13 bases between the two ends. The CDR3 is 15 amino acids. Looked up from germline, CDR1 is MNHEY and CDR2 is SVGAGI. CDR3 sequence reads: CASSYSGRVGEKLFF. DNA for the CDR3: TGTGCCAGCAGTTACTCCGGCAGGGTTGGAGAAAAACTGTTTTTT.

The rearrangement uses TRBV3-1 (or the pseudogene TRBV3-2) and TRBJ1-1, with 7 positions matching TRBD1. The CDR3 extends over 14 amino acids. J gave up 7 bases and V 3 bases, and 8 bases lay outside the gene matches. Germline V gene lookup returns CDR1 LGHDT and CDR2 YNNKEL (reference sequence). The DNA of the CDR3 is TGTGCCAGCAGCCAGTCAGGGGGGCGGGGTGAAGCTTTCTTT. Its protein is CASSQSGGRGEAFF.

This rearrangement joins TRBV4-1 to TRBJ2-2; tentative D call: TRBD1 (5 bases). Germline CDR1 MGHRA, CDR2 YSYEKL. The CDR3 loop spans 18 amino acids. V was pared by 0 bases and J by 6 bases, with 20 bases between. In nucleotides, the CDR3 is TGCGCCAGCAGCCAAGAAGTAATACCAGGGTTATCGGCCGGGGAGCTGTTTTTT. Its protein product is CASSQEVIPGLSAGELFF.